This TCR beta chain is from a study of blood T cell repertoires in COVID-19. The CDR3 has 13 residues. Germline V lookup: CDR1 SGHTA, CDR2 FQGNSA. V was shortened by 4 bases and J by 12 bases, with 18 bases between the two germline ends. The method was immunoSEQ multiplex PCR; TCRdb's version includes in-frame clones alone and lacks a portion of them. The repertoire holds about 99,000 clones, about 87% seen once, with roughly 15% in the top ten. The source is a man between 50 and 59 years old with acute or convalescent COVID-19. The sample consisted of peripheral blood. This chain joins TRBV7-2 and TRBJ1-1; D uncertain. For the CDR3, the DNA is TGTGCCAGCAGCTCCCCCACGGGAAGGGAAACTTTCTTT. Protein product: CASSSPTGRETFF.